The clone carrying this T cell receptor (beta chain) was counted only a few times. This record comes from a study of early T cells in non-severe SARS-CoV-2 infection. Tagging with unique molecular identifiers was applied to individual cDNA molecules. A single record per CDR3 protein comes from TCRdb applying MiXCR to the 5' RACE reads. This table holds about 77,000 distinct CDR3 sequences, roughly a sixth found once. Trimming left V 3 bases short and J 5 bases short, with 5 bases between. The CDR3 extends over 11 amino acids. The germline gives CDR1 DFQATT, CDR2 SNEGSKA (reference sequence). The sample was whole blood. The receptor was derived from an adult who was a healthcare worker with PCR-confirmed SARS-CoV-2 infection or an uninfected control (not recorded which). The chain links TRBV20-1 to TRBJ1-5; D gene unclear. The CDR3: CSASPDQPQHF. CDR3 sequence (DNA): TGCAGTGCTAGTCCGGATCAGCCCCAGCATTTT.